Listed below are T cell receptor beta chains from one sample, sequenced in a study of CD4 T cells in relation to SARS-CoV-2 and coronaviruses. These receptors lack a known antigen. Libraries were prepared by immunoSEQ multiplex PCR; TCRdb keeps only in-frame clonotypes and omits some of them. The sample comprises 20,000 to 25,000 clones, roughly 70% of which are singletons, and about 17% rests with the top ten. Sequenced sample: CD4+ T cells from PBMCs, cultured in vitro. The source is a human donor in good health. Both conserved end residues are part of each CDR3. The D gene is left open where the match is weak. The size entry is marked missing in some rows and otherwise reads once, few, many or a size class.

>.|14|.|TRBJ2-1|TRBV5-1
CASSGAQDLDEQFF
TGCGCCAGCAGTGGCGCTCAGGATTTGGATGAGCAGTTCTTC
>.|16|.|TRBJ1-3|TRBV15
CATSRDQGFSGNTIYF
TGTGCCACCAGCAGAGATCAGGGGTTCTCTGGAAACACCATATATTTT
>few|19|.|TRBJ2-2|TRBV27
CASSLLGLSYYEDTGELFF
TGTGCCAGCAGTTTGTTGGGGCTCTCTTATTACGAGGACACCGGGGAGCTGTTTTTT
>.|12|TRBD2|TRBJ2-5|TRBV6-2/TRBV6-3
CASSYPGLVSHF
TGTGCCAGCAGTTACCCCGGACTAGTGTCTCACTTC
>medium-sized|14|.|TRBJ2-7|TRBV7-8
CASSEREANYEQYF
TGTGCCAGCAGCGAAAGGGAGGCTAACTACGAGCAGTACTTC
>.|13|.|TRBJ2-5|TRBV19
CASSKDYQETQYF
TGTGCCAGTAGTAAGGACTACCAAGAGACCCAGTACTTC
>.|15|.|TRBJ2-2|TRBV2
CASSEALQFTGELFF
TGTGCCAGCAGTGAAGCCCTACAATTCACCGGGGAGCTGTTTTTT
>few|14|TRBD1|TRBJ2-2|TRBV4-3
CASSRGQGGGELFF
TGCGCCAGCAGCCGCGGACAGGGAGGCGGGGAGCTGTTTTTT
>.|22|.|TRBJ2-2|TRBV3-1/TRBV3-2
CASSQEGKEGDSYRGGTGELFF
TGTGCCAGCAGCCAAGAAGGGAAAGAAGGGGACAGCTACCGGGGGGGCACCGGGGAGCTGTTTTTT
>.|16|TRBD1|TRBJ2-2|TRBV5-4
CASSFRDRGGTGELFF
TGTGCCAGCAGCTTTCGGGACAGGGGTGGGACCGGGGAGCTGTTTTTT
>.|17|.|TRBJ2-7|TRBV3-1/TRBV3-2
CASSQNRHRGRVREQYF
TGTGCCAGCAGCCAAAACCGTCATAGGGGCAGGGTGCGCGAGCAGTACTTC
>few|17|.|TRBJ1-2|TRBV4-3
CASSQDLGTGVMKGYTF
TGCGCCAGCAGCCAAGATCTTGGAACCGGGGTGATGAAGGGCTACACCTTC
>.|16|.|TRBJ2-1|TRBV5-4
CASSPRGGSSYNEQFF
TGTGCCAGCAGCCCCAGGGGCGGGAGCTCCTACAATGAGCAGTTCTTC
>.|13|TRBD2|TRBJ2-5|TRBV24-1
CATSEGTRETQYF
TGTGCCACCAGTGAGGGGACTAGGGAGACCCAGTACTTC
>.|13|.|TRBJ2-3|TRBV18
CASSQDSTDTQYF
TGTGCCAGCTCACAGGACAGCACAGATACGCAGTATTTT
>few|19|TRBD2|TRBJ2-1|TRBV5-1
CASSSVGLTTSGRVNEQFF
TGCGCCAGCAGCTCGGTTGGCTTGACGACTAGCGGGAGGGTTAATGAGCAGTTCTTC
>once|14|TRBD1|TRBJ2-3|TRBV5-1
CASSPNRGPDTQYF
TGCGCCAGCAGCCCCAACAGGGGCCCAGATACGCAGTATTTT
>.|14|.|TRBJ2-1|TRBV4-2
CASRSSRGRDEQFF
TGTGCCAGCAGAAGTTCCAGGGGGAGGGATGAGCAGTTCTTC
>.|16|TRBD1|TRBJ2-7|TRBV7-9
CASSTLWTGSSYEQYF
TGTGCCAGCAGCACCCTCTGGACAGGGAGCTCCTACGAGCAGTACTTC
>once|18|.|TRBJ2-1|TRBV6-2/TRBV6-3
CASSSEWAGGSSYNEQFF
TGTGCCAGCAGTTCGGAATGGGCCGGAGGAAGCTCCTACAATGAGCAGTTCTTC
>.|14|.|TRBJ2-6|TRBV19
CASSDSSGANVLTF
TGTGCCAGTAGTGACAGCTCTGGGGCCAACGTCCTGACTTTC
>.|17|TRBD1|TRBJ2-5|TRBV6-2/TRBV6-3
CASSYVTGQGLQETQYF
TGTGCCAGCAGTTACGTAACGGGACAGGGCCTCCAAGAGACCCAGTACTTC